Listed here is a single T cell receptor (beta chain). These data are taken from a study of T cell changes during pregnancy in multiple sclerosis. Using immunoSEQ multiplex PCR, the repertoire was profiled, and TCRdb retains in-frame clones only, with some absent. The sample has about 50,000 clones, around 94% seen once; the top ten hold 5.5%. The CDR3 sequence is 15 residues long. Germline V CDR1 and CDR2: WSHSY, SAAADI. The junction had 9 bases not matched to a gene; V was cut back by 6 bases and J by 6 bases. The receptor's source is a female donor with multiple sclerosis, enrolled in a pregnancy study. The chain combines TRBV10-2 with TRBJ1-5; TRBD1 matches at 9 bases. This specimen was CD8+ T cells from peripheral blood mononuclear cells, taken before pregnancy. The CDR3 DNA follows: TGCGCCAGCAGGGACACCGGGACAGGGAGTCAGCCCCAGCATTTT. It yields the protein CASRDTGTGSQPQHF.